The entry below gives a single T cell receptor (beta chain) sequence along with its context. What it recognizes is unknown. Per the germline V gene, CDR1 is MGHDK and CDR2 is SYGVNS. This CDR3 is 14 amino acids long. V was cut by 5 bases and J by 2 bases, with 13 bases left in between. This sample stems from a study of cytomegalovirus exposure and HLA in healthy donors. General study points: The study reported that TCR beta sequences accurately predicted HLA-A and HLA-B alleles in most subjects. Later analysis suggested links between common viral pathogens and several top significant clusters. No immune exposure information besides CMV serostatus was available. Productive status was seen about 90% or about 30% of the time for most TCR beta V segments in an earlier analysis.

The PCR ran on 60 Vbeta and 13 Jbeta primers. TCRdb's copy holds only in-frame clones and misses some; the assay was immunoSEQ multiplex PCR. The data include about 120,000 clones; the top ten clones carry under 2%. This sequence originates from a young man in good health and CMV-seronegative. This rearrangement joins TRBV25-1 to TRBJ2-7, with D possibly TRBD2 on 6 matching bases. Sequenced input: PBMCs. The DNA of the CDR3 is TGTGCCAGCAGTCGTCGGGAGTTCCCCTACGAGCAGTACTTC. Translation: CASSRREFPYEQYF.